At least ten counts were recorded for the clone carrying this T cell receptor (beta chain). This entry belongs to a study of T cells in Graves' hyperthyroidism and ophthalmopathy. The investigators amplified TCR beta CDR3 regions from RNA transcripts. HTBI primers drove first-round RT-PCR of the TCR CDR3. One entry per CDR3 protein, called by TCRdb with MiXCR from the multiplex PCR reads. The sample lists about 400,000 distinct CDR3 sequences, more than 15% occurring once. Looked up from germline, CDR1 is SQVTM and CDR2 is ANQGSEA. This CDR3 contains 14 residues. V lost 3 bases to trimming and J lost 4 bases, with 15 bases between them.

The receptor comes from a woman aged 18 to 35 with Graves' hyperthyroidism. The chain uses TRBV29-1 and TRBJ1-2; D perhaps matches TRBD1 (5 bases). The sample comprised blood. The CDR3 here is CSVEVGREAYGYTF. CDR3 coding DNA: TGCAGCGTTGAGGTGGGCAGGGAAGCCTATGGCTACACCTTC. Supplemented by reference TRBV29-1 and TRBJ1-2, the full variable domain reads SAVISQKPSRDICQRGTSLTIQCQVDSQVTMMFWYRQQPGQSLTLIATANQGSEATYESGFVIDKFPISRPNLTFSTLTVSNMSPEDSSIYLCSVEVGREAYGYTFGSGTRLTVV.